Each of the 17 T cell receptor beta chains below was sequenced from the same sample in a study of cytomegalovirus exposure and HLA in healthy donors. PCR used 60 Vbeta primers and 13 Jbeta primers. Measured with immunoSEQ multiplex PCR; TCRdb has only the in-frame clones, and not every one. The sample lists more than 200,000 clones, over 60% occurring once. Material: PBMCs. These receptor sequences come from a man aged 18 to 29 in good health and CMV-seronegative.

The genes are TRBV6-4 and TRBJ2-2; D might be TRBD1 (6 bases). Germline loops: CDR1 MRHNA, CDR2 SNTAGT. Trimming took off 2 bases at V and 6 bases at J, with 25 bases between the two ends. The CDR3 runs to 19 residues. This chain's CDR3 is CASSDRGWLNREAPGELFF. The CDR3 region has the DNA TGTGCCAGCAGTGACAGGGGGTGGTTGAATAGGGAAGCCCCCGGGGAGCTGTTTTTT.

The DNA for the CDR3 is TGTGCCAGCAGCTTAGACGGCGGGAGGGCCGACAATGAGCAGTTCTTC. It is translated as CASSLDGGRADNEQFF. J is TRBJ2-1 and V is TRBV7-6; 9 nucleotides agree with TRBD2. There are 16 residues in the CDR3. CDR1 and CDR2 from the germline V gene are SGHVS and FNYEAQ. V was clipped by 1 base and J by 5 bases; unmatched bases: 6.

The chain is built from TRBV13 and TRBJ2-7, with D maybe TRBD2 (6 bases). Trimming pared 3 bases from V and 5 bases from J, leaving 14 bases between. Germline lookup yields CDR1 PRHDT and CDR2 FYEKMQ (reference sequence). This CDR3 has 14 residues. The CDR3 region is CASSLEGPPHEQYF. As DNA, the CDR3 is TGTGCCAGCAGCTTGGAGGGGCCTCCTCACGAGCAGTACTTC.

The chain carries TRBV15 and TRBJ1-5; D uncertain. V gave up 0 bases and J gave up 5 bases, with 5 bases separating them. Germline V gene sequence: CDR1 LNHNV, CDR2 YYDKDF (reference sequence). The CDR3 spans 13 residues. CDR3 in DNA: TGTGCCACCAGCAGAGAACAACATCAGCCCCAGCATTTT. It codes for CATSREQHQPQHF.

This chain connects TRBV29-1 to TRBJ2-3; 8 nucleotides agree with TRBD2. The J segment lost 0 bases and the V segment lost 4 bases, leaving 3 bases of the junction unmatched. Per the germline V gene, CDR1 is SQVTM and CDR2 is ANQGSEA. The CDR3 spans 14 residues. The CDR3 DNA follows: TGCAGCGTTGTGTTAGCGGGGAGCACAGATACGCAGTATTTT. Translation gives CSVVLAGSTDTQYF.

The table lists this clone with a few counts. The V and J genes are TRBV9 and TRBJ1-1; a possible D gene is TRBD1 (6 bases). With 0 bases removed from V and 1 base from J, the gap between germline ends came to 13 bases. The CDR3 has 16 residues. Looked up from germline, CDR1 is SGDLS and CDR2 is YYNGEE. The CDR3 protein is CASSVDDGGPNTEAFF. In DNA form, the CDR3 reads TGTGCCAGCAGCGTAGATGACGGGGGGCCGAACACTGAAGCTTTCTTT.

This clone was found a few times. For the CDR3, the DNA is TGTGCCAGCATGGGACAGGGTTGTGAGCAGTACTTC. It encodes CASMGQGCEQYF. The rearrangement joins TRBV2 to TRBJ2-7; TRBD1 agrees at 9 bases. The germline CDR1 and CDR2 sequences are SNHLY and FYNNEI. The CDR3 contains 12 residues. J gave up 7 bases and V 7 bases, and 5 bases lay outside the gene matches.

The V gene is TRBV27, the J gene TRBJ1-1; D not resolved. Trimming cost V 3 bases and J 4 bases, with 15 bases left between them. This CDR3 has 15 residues. Germline lookup yields CDR1 MNHEY and CDR2 SMNVEV (reference sequence). CDR3 in DNA: TGTGCCAGCAGTTTCTTAGCACGGTCGGGCACTGAAGCTTTCTTT. Residues: CASSFLARSGTEAFF.

The count of this clone is one. The J gene is TRBJ1-5, the V gene TRBV30, with 7 positions matching TRBD1. Germline CDR1 reads GTSNPN; CDR2 reads SVGIG (reference sequence). The CDR3 has 16 amino acids. J lost 2 bases, V lost 5 bases, and 12 bases had no gene match. CDR3 sequence: CAWRGQAIRGNQPQHF. The CDR3 coding sequence is TGTGCCTGGCGCGGACAGGCTATCAGGGGCAATCAGCCCCAGCATTTT.

This clone has a handful of counts. The rearrangement joins TRBV6-1 to TRBJ2-2, with D perhaps TRBD2 (5 bases). Trimming shortened V by 6 bases and J by 0 bases, and 8 bases separated the two germline ends. Germline assignment: CDR1 MNHNS and CDR2 SASEGT. The CDR3 sequence is 14 residues long. The CDR3 reads CASRAGANTGELFF. Here the CDR3 DNA reads TGTGCCAGCAGGGCGGGTGCGAACACCGGGGAGCTGTTTTTT.

The chain combines TRBV7-9 with TRBJ1-2, with D perhaps TRBD1 (6 bases). Germline-derived CDR1 and CDR2 are SEHNR and FQNEAQ (reference sequence). This CDR3 comprises 15 residues. V shed 5 bases and J shed 1 base, with 14 bases lying between them. The CDR3 bases are TGTGCCAGCAGCGTGGGGACAACCCATAACTATGGCTACACCTTC. It encodes CASSVGTTHNYGYTF.

The rearrangement joins TRBV5-8 to TRBJ2-3, with TRBD1 matching over 8 bases. The germline V gene has CDR1 SGHTS and CDR2 YDEGEE. The CDR3 is made up of 15 amino acids. V lost 4 bases and J lost 8; bases outside the gene matches: 12. CDR3 nucleotide sequence: TGTGCCAGCAGCCAGGGGACAGGACTATTCACTACGCAGTATTTT. Protein sequence: CASSQGTGLFTTQYF. Together with reference TRBV5-8 and TRBJ2-3, the CDR3 gives the full variable domain: EAGVTQSPTHLIKTRGQQATLRCSPISGHTSVYWYQQALGLGLQFLLWYDEGEERNRGNFPPRFSGRQFPNYSSELNVNALELEDSALYLCASSQGTGLFTTQYFGPGTRLTVL.

The sample holds one count of this clone. The chain recombines TRBV6-5 with TRBJ1-1; D call uncertain. The germline V gene has CDR1 MNHEY and CDR2 SVGAGI. CDR3 length equals 13 residues. V lost 6 bases and J 4 bases, leaving 12 bases between the germline ends. The CDR3: CASRLTYGTEAFF. The CDR3, as DNA: TGTGCCAGCAGGCTGACTTATGGCACTGAAGCTTTCTTT.

The chain couples TRBV19 to TRBJ1-2, with 12 nucleotides matching TRBD1. The CDR3 is 17 residues long. With 7 bases clipped from V and 3 bases from J, the junction kept 12 bases outside the gene matches. Germline-derived CDR1 and CDR2 are LNHDA and SQIVND (reference sequence). This chain's CDR3 is CASNTGTGGVHDYGYTF. The CDR3 DNA sequence: TGTGCCAGTAATACCGGGACAGGGGGCGTTCATGACTATGGCTACACCTTC.

The CDR3 region has the DNA TGCGCCAGCAGCTTGATGGCGGTGCGGGAGGATGGAAGTCAGTACTTC. This translates into CASSLMAVREDGSQYF. The gene calls are TRBV5-1 and TRBJ2-4; 8 positions match TRBD2. The V segment lost 1 base and the J segment 12 bases; nucleotides outside the gene matches: 15. This CDR3 spans 16 amino acids. CDR1 SGHRS and CDR2 YFSETQ come from the germline V gene. Supplemented by reference TRBV5-1 and TRBJ2-4, the full variable domain reads KAGVTQTPRYLIKTRGQQVTLSCSPISGHRSVSWYQQTPGQGLQFLFEYFSETQRNKGNFPGRFSGRQFSNSRSEMNVSTLELGDSALYLCASSLMAVREDGSQYFGAGTRLSVL.

The CDR3 sequence is CASSLVQGMNTEAFF. CDR3 in DNA: TGTGCCAGCAGCTTAGTTCAGGGGATGAACACTGAAGCTTTCTTT. The chain uses TRBV7-9 and TRBJ1-1; the D gene is possibly TRBD1 (6 bases). Trimming took off 1 base at V and 0 bases at J, with 9 bases between the two ends. CDR1 and CDR2 from the germline V gene are SEHNR and FQNEAQ (reference sequence). This CDR3 is 15 amino acids long.

The chain links TRBV12-5 to TRBJ1-2; D possibly corresponds to TRBD1 (5 bases). CDR1 and CDR2 from the germline V gene are LGHNT and FRNRAP. Trimming stripped 0 bases from V and 3 bases from J, with 11 bases between. The CDR3 sequence is 15 residues long. The CDR3: CASGLVTGGDYGYTF. The CDR3 nucleotides read TGTGCTAGTGGTTTGGTCACTGGGGGGGACTATGGCTACACCTTC.